This record looks at one T cell receptor (beta chain) sequence and its context. In germline, CDR1 is SGHTA, CDR2 FQGNSA. CDR3 size: 16 residues. The ends lost 0 bases at V and 7 bases at J; junction bases unmatched: 9. The data belong to a study of blood T cell repertoires in COVID-19. TCRdb's table, derived via immunoSEQ multiplex PCR, lists solely in-frame clones and lacks some. This table has roughly 200,000 clones, around 84% appearing once. This sequence joins TRBV7-2 and TRBJ2-1, with 7 bases identical to TRBD2. Input material: peripheral blood. The source is a woman older than 75 with acute or convalescent COVID-19. CDR3 in DNA: TGTGCCAGCAGCTTAGCGTGGGACTATCTGAGGAATGAGCAGTTCTTC. It codes for CASSLAWDYLRNEQFF.